This T cell receptor (beta chain) was sequenced during a study of shared clonotypes between healthy human individuals. General study results and limits: Of the naive CD4 clonotypes, around 4.9% were shared across four donors.

In the case of this clone: Its antigen is undetermined.

The CDR3 consists of 12 residues. Germline V gene sequence: CDR1 LGHNA, CDR2 YNFKEQ. With 3 bases removed from V and 6 bases from J, the gap between germline ends came to 5 bases. Naive CD8 cells lacked CD45RO, underwent positive selection for CCR7 and left out terminally differentiated effector memory CD45RA+ cells. Method: immunoSEQ multiplex PCR; TCRdb's copy keeps in-frame clones and lacks some. The repertoire includes millions of clones, 93% of them detected once, and approximately 1.7% sits in the top ten. The origin of this receptor is a man in his late teens or twenties in good health. Some clones in this sample may be carry-over from other donors' samples. The V call is TRBV4-2, the J call TRBJ2-2; no reliable D call. The specimen was naive CD8+ T cells from PBMCs. CDR3 sequence reads: CASSQWAGELFF. CDR3 bases: TGTGCCAGCAGCCAGTGGGCCGGGGAGCTGTTTTTT.